This T cell receptor beta chain was found in a study of response to subunit inactivated influenza vaccine. Study findings and constraints: After each seasonal influenza vaccination, few new T cells are recruited, the authors suggested.

This clonotype has a count of ten or more. Antigen specificity is unknown. Germline V gene data show CDR1 as MNHNS and CDR2 as SASEGT. V dropped 5 bases and J dropped 0; count of bases not matched to a gene: 2. CDR3 length: 15 residues. TCRdb reanalysed the RT-PCR reads using MiXCR and keeps one entry per CDR3 protein. The repertoire holds fewer than 600,000 distinct CDR3 sequences, with approximately 7.2% as singletons. This specimen was PBMCs from blood, taken about 23 months after vaccination. This clonotype was obtained from a man aged 50-75 years who received an inactivated influenza vaccine. The chain joins TRBV6-1 to TRBJ1-4; 8 bases line up with TRBD1. Here the CDR3 DNA reads TGTGCCAGCAGTCAGGGACAGGCAACTAATGAAAAACTGTTTTTT. Its translation is CASSQGQATNEKLFF.